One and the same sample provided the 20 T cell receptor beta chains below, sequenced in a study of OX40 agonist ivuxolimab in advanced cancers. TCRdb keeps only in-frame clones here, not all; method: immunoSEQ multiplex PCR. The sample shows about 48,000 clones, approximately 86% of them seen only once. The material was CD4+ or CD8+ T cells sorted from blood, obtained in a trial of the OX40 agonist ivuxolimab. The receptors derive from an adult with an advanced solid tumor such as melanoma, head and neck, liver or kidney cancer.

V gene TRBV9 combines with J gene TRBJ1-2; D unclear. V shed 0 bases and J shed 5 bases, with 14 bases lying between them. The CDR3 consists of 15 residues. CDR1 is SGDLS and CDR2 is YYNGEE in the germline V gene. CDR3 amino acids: CASSVDASGIYGYTF. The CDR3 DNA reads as TGTGCCAGCAGCGTAGACGCCTCGGGGATTTATGGCTACACCTTC. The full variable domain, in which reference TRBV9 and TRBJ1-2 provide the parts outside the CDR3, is DSGVTQTPKHLITATGQRVTLRCSPRSGDLSVYWYQQSLDQGLQFLIQYYNGEERAKGNILERFSAQQFPDLHSELNLSSLELGDSALYFCASSVDASGIYGYTFGSGTRLTVV.

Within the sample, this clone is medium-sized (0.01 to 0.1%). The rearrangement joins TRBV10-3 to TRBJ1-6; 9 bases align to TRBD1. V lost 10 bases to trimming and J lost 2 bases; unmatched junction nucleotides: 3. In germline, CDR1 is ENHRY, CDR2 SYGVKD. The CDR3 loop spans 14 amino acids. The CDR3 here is CATWTGAYNSPLHF. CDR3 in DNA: TGTGCCACCTGGACAGGGGCCTATAATTCACCCCTCCACTTT.

Here the CDR3 reads CASSSSPGRMRETQYF. For the CDR3, the DNA is TGCGCCAGCAGTTCCTCCCCGGGACGGATGCGGGAGACCCAGTACTTC. The chain links TRBV5-1 to TRBJ2-5; D may be TRBD1 or TRBD2 (5 bases each). Trimming took 5 bases from V and 5 from J, leaving 22 bases between them. Germline V lookup: CDR1 SGHRS, CDR2 YFSETQ. CDR3 length: 16 amino acids.

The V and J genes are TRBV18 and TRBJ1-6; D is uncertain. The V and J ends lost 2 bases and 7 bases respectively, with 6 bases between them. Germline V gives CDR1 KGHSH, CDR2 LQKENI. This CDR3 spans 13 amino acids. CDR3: CASSPSPNSPLHF. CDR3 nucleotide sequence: TGTGCCAGCTCACCATCACCCAATTCACCCCTCCACTTT.

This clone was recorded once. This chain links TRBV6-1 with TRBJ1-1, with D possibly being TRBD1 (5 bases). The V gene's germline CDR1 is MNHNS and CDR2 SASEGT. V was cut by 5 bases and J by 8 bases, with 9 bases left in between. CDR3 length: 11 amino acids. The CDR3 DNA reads TGTGCCAGCAGTTACGACAGAGAAGCTTTCTTT. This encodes CASSYDREAFF.

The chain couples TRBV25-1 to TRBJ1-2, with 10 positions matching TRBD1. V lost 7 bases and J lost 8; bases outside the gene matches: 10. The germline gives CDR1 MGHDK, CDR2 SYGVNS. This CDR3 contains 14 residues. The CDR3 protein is CASMSPDRGYGYTF. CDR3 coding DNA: TGTGCCAGCATGTCACCGGACAGGGGGTACGGCTACACCTTC.

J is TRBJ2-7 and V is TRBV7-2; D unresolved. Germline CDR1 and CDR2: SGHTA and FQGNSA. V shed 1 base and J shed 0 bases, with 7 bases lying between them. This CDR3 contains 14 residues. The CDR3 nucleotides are TGTGCCAGCAGCTTAGACGCCCTCTCCTACGAGCAGTACTTC. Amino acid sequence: CASSLDALSYEQYF.

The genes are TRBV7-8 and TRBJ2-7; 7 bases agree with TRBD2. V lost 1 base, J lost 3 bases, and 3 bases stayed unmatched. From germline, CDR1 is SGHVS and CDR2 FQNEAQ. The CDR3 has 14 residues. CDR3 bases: TGTGCCAGCAGCTTAGATGGCGGGGGCTACGAGCAGTACTTC. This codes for CASSLDGGGYEQYF.

The CDR3 DNA sequence: TGTGCCAGCAGCACCGATCTAGCACTAGCGGGGATGTCAGATACGCAGTATTTT. Translating gives CASSTDLALAGMSDTQYF. The chain uses TRBV11-2 and TRBJ2-3, with TRBD2 matching 10 bases. This CDR3 contains 18 residues. Trimming took 5 bases from V and 4 from J; bases not matched to a gene: 15. Per germline, CDR1 SGHAT and CDR2 FQNNGV.

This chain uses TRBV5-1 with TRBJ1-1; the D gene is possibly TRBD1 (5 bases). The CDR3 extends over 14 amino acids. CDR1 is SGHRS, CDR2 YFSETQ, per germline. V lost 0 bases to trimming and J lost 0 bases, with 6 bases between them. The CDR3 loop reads CASSLDRLNTEAFF. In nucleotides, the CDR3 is TGCGCCAGCAGCTTGGACAGGTTGAACACTGAAGCTTTCTTT. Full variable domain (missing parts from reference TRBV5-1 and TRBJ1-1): KAGVTQTPRYLIKTRGQQVTLSCSPISGHRSVSWYQQTPGQGLQFLFEYFSETQRNKGNFPGRFSGRQFSNSRSEMNVSTLELGDSALYLCASSLDRLNTEAFFGQGTRLTVV.

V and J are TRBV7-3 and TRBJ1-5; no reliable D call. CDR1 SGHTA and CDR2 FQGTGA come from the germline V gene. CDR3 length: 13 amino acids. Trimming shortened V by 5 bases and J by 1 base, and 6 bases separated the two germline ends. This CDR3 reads CASSQDSNQPQHF. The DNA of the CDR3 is TGTGCCAGCAGCCAGGACAGCAATCAGCCCCAGCATTTT.

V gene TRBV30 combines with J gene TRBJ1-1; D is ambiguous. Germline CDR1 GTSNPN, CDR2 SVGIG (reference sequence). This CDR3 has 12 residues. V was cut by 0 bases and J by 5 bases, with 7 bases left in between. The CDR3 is CAWSVRGTEAFF. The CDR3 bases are TGTGCCTGGAGTGTACGCGGGACTGAAGCTTTCTTT.

In DNA, the CDR3 is TGTGCCAGCAGACCTCAGACGGAAGCCTATGGCTACACCTTC. Translated, it gives CASRPQTEAYGYTF. V is TRBV9 and J is TRBJ1-2; D is ambiguous. From germline, CDR1 is SGDLS and CDR2 YYNGEE. Trimming pared 5 bases from V and 4 bases from J, leaving 15 bases between. This CDR3 is 14 amino acids long.

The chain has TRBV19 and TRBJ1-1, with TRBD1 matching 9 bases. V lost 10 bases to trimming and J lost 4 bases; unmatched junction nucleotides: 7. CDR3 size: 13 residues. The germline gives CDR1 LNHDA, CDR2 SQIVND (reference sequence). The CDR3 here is CATNRQGGTEAFF. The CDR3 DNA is TGTGCCACCAACCGACAGGGGGGCACTGAAGCTTTCTTT.

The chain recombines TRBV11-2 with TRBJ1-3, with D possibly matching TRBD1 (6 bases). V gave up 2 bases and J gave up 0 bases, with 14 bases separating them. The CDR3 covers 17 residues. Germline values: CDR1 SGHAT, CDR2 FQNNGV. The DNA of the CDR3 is TGTGCCAGCAGCTTAACAGTACAGGGTAGCTCTGGAAACACCATATATTTT. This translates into CASSLTVQGSSGNTIYF.

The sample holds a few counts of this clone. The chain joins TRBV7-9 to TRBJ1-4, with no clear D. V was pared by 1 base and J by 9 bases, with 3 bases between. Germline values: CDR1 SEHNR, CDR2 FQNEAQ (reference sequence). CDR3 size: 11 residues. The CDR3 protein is CASSLEQKLFF. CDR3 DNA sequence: TGTGCCAGCAGCTTAGAACAAAAACTGTTTTTT.

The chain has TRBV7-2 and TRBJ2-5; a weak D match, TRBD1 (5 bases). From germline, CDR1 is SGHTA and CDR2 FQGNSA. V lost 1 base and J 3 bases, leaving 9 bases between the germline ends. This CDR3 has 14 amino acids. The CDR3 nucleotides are TGTGCCAGCAGCTTAGTGGTCAGGGAAGAGACCCAGTACTTC. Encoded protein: CASSLVVREETQYF.

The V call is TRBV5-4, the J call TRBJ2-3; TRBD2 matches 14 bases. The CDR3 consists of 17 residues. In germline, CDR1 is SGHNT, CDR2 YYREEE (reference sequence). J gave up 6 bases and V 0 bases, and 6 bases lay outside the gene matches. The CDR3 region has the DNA TGTGCCAGCAGCTTGGTAGGACTAGCGGGGGGAAGGGATACGCAGTATTTT. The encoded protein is CASSLVGLAGGRDTQYF.

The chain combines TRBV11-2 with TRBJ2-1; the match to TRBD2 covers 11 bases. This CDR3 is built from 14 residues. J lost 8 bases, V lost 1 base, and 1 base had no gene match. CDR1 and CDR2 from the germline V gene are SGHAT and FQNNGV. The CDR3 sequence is CASSLVAGGDEQFF. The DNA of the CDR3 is TGTGCCAGCAGCTTAGTAGCGGGGGGGGATGAGCAGTTCTTC. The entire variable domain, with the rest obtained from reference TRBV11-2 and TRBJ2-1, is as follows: EAGVAQSPRYKIIEKRQSVAFWCNPISGHATLYWYQQILGQGPKLLIQFQNNGVVDDSQLPKDRFSAERLKGVDSTLKIQPAKLEDSAVYLCASSLVAGGDEQFFGPGTRLTVL.

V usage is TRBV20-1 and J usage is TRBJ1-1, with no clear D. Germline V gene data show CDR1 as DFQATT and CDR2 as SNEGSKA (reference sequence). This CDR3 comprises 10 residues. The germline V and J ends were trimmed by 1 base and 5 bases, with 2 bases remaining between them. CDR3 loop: CSARGTEAFF. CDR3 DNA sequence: TGCAGTGCTAGAGGAACTGAAGCTTTCTTT.